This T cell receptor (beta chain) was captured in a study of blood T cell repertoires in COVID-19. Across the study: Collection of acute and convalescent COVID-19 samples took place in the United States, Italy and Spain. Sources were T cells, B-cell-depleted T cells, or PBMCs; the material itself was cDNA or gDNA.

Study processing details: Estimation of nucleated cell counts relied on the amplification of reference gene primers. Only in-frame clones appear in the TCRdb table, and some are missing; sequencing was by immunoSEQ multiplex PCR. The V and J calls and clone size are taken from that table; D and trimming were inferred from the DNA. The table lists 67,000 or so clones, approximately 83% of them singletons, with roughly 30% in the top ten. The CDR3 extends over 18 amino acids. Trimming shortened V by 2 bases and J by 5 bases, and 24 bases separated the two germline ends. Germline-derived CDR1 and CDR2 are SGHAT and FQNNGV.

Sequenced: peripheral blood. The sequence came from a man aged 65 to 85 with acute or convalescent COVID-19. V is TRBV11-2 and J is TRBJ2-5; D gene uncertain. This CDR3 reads CASSLRLSPTKKNETQYF. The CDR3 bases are TGTGCCAGCAGCTTAAGGCTCTCACCTACTAAAAAGAATGAGACCCAGTACTTC.